The 27 T cell receptor beta chains in this list originate from one sample, sequenced in a study of T cell responses to AZD1222 COVID-19 vaccine. Repertoires were generated with immunoSEQ multiplex PCR, while TCRdb's copy carries only in-frame clones and drops some. Of approximately 65,000 clones listed, 88% were seen once; the top ten hold roughly 7.3%. Specimen: peripheral blood, collected on day 0 of AZD1222 vaccination. The receptor set was obtained from an adult in good health.

This clone was seen just once. The chain joins TRBV11-2 to TRBJ2-2; 7 bases align to TRBD1. Germline V gene data show CDR1 as SGHAT and CDR2 as FQNNGV. The CDR3 has 15 amino acids. After removal of 4 bases from V and 2 bases from J, the junction contained 4 bases not matched to a gene. The CDR3 DNA reads as TGTGCCAGCAGCTGGGGGACAGTAAACACCGGGGAGCTGTTTTTT. This encodes CASSWGTVNTGELFF.

This clone was counted once. This rearrangement joins TRBV7-2 to TRBJ1-2, with 7 positions matching TRBD1. Losses at the gene ends were 6 bases for V and 0 bases for J; bases not matched to a gene: 7. The germline CDR1 and CDR2 sequences are SGHTA and FQGNSA. This CDR3 region has 15 residues. The CDR3 DNA is TGTGCCAGCAGACCCCGCAGGGGGGCTAACTATGGCTACACCTTC. Its protein product is CASRPRRGANYGYTF.

This sequence joins TRBV10-2 and TRBJ2-7; D remains ambiguous. Germline V gene lookup returns CDR1 WSHSY and CDR2 SAAADI. The V end lost 0 bases, the J end lost 9 bases, and 9 bases lay between the germline ends. The length of the CDR3 is 12 residues. CDR3: CASSESLGPQYF. As DNA, the CDR3 is TGCGCCAGCAGTGAGTCGCTCGGACCGCAGTACTTC.

This clone showed up just a few times. The chain uses TRBV3-1 (or the pseudogene TRBV3-2) and TRBJ1-1; no clear D gene. CDR1 is LGHDT and CDR2 is YNNKEL in the germline V gene (reference sequence). The V and J ends lost 5 bases and 0 bases respectively, with 19 bases between them. The CDR3 sequence is 17 residues long. The CDR3 DNA sequence: TGTGCCAGCAGCACTAACTTCTACGTAGGGATGAACACTGAAGCTTTCTTT. Protein: CASSTNFYVGMNTEAFF.

The J gene is TRBJ1-1, the V gene TRBV6-5; no clear D. Germline assignment: CDR1 MNHEY and CDR2 SVGAGI. The CDR3 totals 16 residues. V dropped 0 bases and J dropped 1 base, with 12 bases sitting between them. DNA of the CDR3: TGTGCCAGCAGTTACTCGACGGACCGACCGAACACTGAAGCTTTCTTT. The encoded protein is CASSYSTDRPNTEAFF.

V usage is TRBV2 and J usage is TRBJ2-7; D is possibly TRBD1 (6 bases). The CDR3 consists of 14 residues. Trimming took off 3 bases at V and 1 base at J, with 10 bases between the two ends. In germline, CDR1 is SNHLY, CDR2 FYNNEI. The CDR3 DNA reads TGTGCCAGCAGTGATCCGGACAGTTCCTACGAGCAGTACTTC. Amino acid sequence: CASSDPDSSYEQYF.

This chain joins TRBV7-8 and TRBJ1-4, with TRBD1 matching 9 bases. From germline, CDR1 is SGHVS and CDR2 FQNEAQ. V shed 2 bases, J shed 5 bases, and the junction held 3 bases outside the gene matches. The CDR3 consists of 15 residues. CDR3 DNA: TGTGCCAGCAGCTTATCCACAGGGGGCAATGAAAAACTGTTTTTT. Protein: CASSLSTGGNEKLFF.

On this clone: At one end the junction does not follow the germline gene, possibly because of a read error. The rearrangement uses TRBV7-2 and TRBJ2-3, with 10 bases matching TRBD2. CDR1 and CDR2 (germline): SGHTA, FQGNSA. The CDR3 contains 12 residues. CDR3 loop: CASREASGRSQF. The CDR3 region has the DNA TGTGCCAGCAGGGAGGCTAGCGGGAGATCACAGTTT.

The chain employs TRBV30 and TRBJ1-1; D might be TRBD1 (6 bases). Deletions cut 2 bases from V and 6 bases from J, with 10 bases between. CDR3 length equals 12 residues. The V gene's germline CDR1 is GTSNPN and CDR2 SVGIG (reference sequence). The CDR3 here is CAWSRGTAEAFF. The CDR3 coding sequence is TGTGCCTGGAGTAGGGGGACGGCTGAAGCTTTCTTT.

The rearrangement uses TRBV18 and TRBJ1-4; 9 bases line up with TRBD1. V was clipped by 6 bases and J by 1 base; unmatched bases: 3. CDR3 size: 15 residues. Germline V CDR1 and CDR2: KGHSH, LQKENI. Here the CDR3 reads CASSGTGLTNEKLFF. DNA for the CDR3: TGTGCCAGCTCCGGGACAGGGTTAACTAATGAAAAACTGTTTTTT.

The rearrangement links TRBV28 to TRBJ2-1; D is undetermined. From germline, CDR1 is MDHEN and CDR2 SYDVKM. V lost 6 bases to trimming and J lost 4 bases, with 13 bases between them. CDR3 length: 14 residues. The CDR3 DNA follows: TGTGCCAGCAGCCAAAGGGTAGGATACAATGAGCAGTTCTTC. Translated: CASSQRVGYNEQFF. Supplemented by reference TRBV28 and TRBJ2-1, the full variable domain reads DVKVTQSSRYLVKRTGEKVFLECVQDMDHENMFWYRQDPGLGLRLIYFSYDVKMKEKGDIPEGYSVSREKKERFSLILESASTNQTSMYLCASSQRVGYNEQFFGPGTRLTVL.

V and J are TRBV18 and TRBJ1-6; 7 bases fit TRBD1. Trimming cost V 2 bases and J 7 bases; bases outside gene matches: 2. This CDR3 is built from 14 residues. Germline loops: CDR1 KGHSH, CDR2 LQKENI. The CDR3 loop is CASSPGTANSPLHF. The CDR3 DNA reads as TGTGCCAGCTCACCAGGGACAGCGAATTCACCCCTCCACTTT.

The chain combines TRBV10-1 with TRBJ2-7, with D maybe TRBD2 (5 bases). Per germline, CDR1 WNHNN and CDR2 SYGVQD (reference sequence). The CDR3 loop spans 12 amino acids. V lost 2 bases and J 9 bases, leaving 11 bases between the germline ends. In nucleotides, the CDR3 is TGCGCCAGCAGTGAGGACCCGGGGTGGCAGTACTTC. Its translation: CASSEDPGWQYF.

The chain recombines TRBV18 with TRBJ1-4; 7 nucleotides line up with TRBD1. The CDR3 contains 13 residues. The V gene end was trimmed by 6 bases and the J gene end by 7 bases; junction bases not matched to a gene: 5. Germline V gene data show CDR1 as KGHSH and CDR2 as LQKENI. CDR3 in amino acids: CASSPGQTEKLFF. CDR3 in DNA: TGTGCCAGCTCCCCGGGACAGACTGAAAAACTGTTTTTT.

V and J are TRBV9 and TRBJ2-3; D tentatively reads TRBD1 or TRBD2 (6 bases each). Germline values: CDR1 SGDLS, CDR2 YYNGEE. The CDR3 length is 18 residues. V dropped 4 bases and J dropped 3 bases, with 24 bases sitting between them. The CDR3 protein is CASSLPGGGREGTDTQYF. The CDR3 bases are TGTGCCAGCAGCCTCCCCGGAGGGGGGCGGGAAGGGACAGATACGCAGTATTTT. The full variable domain, rest sourced from reference TRBV9 and TRBJ2-3, is DSGVTQTPKHLITATGQRVTLRCSPRSGDLSVYWYQQSLDQGLQFLIQYYNGEERAKGNILERFSAQQFPDLHSELNLSSLELGDSALYFCASSLPGGGREGTDTQYFGPGTRLTVL.

This clone was observed a single time. The rearrangement links TRBV6-5 to TRBJ1-3; 7 bases map to TRBD1. V shed 8 bases and J 3 bases; nucleotides not matched to a gene: 10. The CDR3 extends over 15 amino acids. The V gene's germline CDR1 is MNHEY and CDR2 SVGAGI. The CDR3 DNA reads as TGTGCCAGCTCGGATACAGGGGAGGGTGGAAACACCATATATTTT. It codes for CASSDTGEGGNTIYF.

This chain joins TRBV7-8 and TRBJ1-2; the D is unclear. Germline-derived CDR1 and CDR2 are SGHVS and FQNEAQ. Trimming took off 5 bases at V and 0 bases at J, with 16 bases between the two ends. This CDR3 region has 16 residues. The CDR3, as DNA: TGTGCCAGCAGCCCGGAACAGCCTAGAGCTAACTATGGCTACACCTTC. It is translated as CASSPEQPRANYGYTF.

The rearrangement uses TRBV18 and TRBJ1-5; 7 nucleotides agree with TRBD1. CDR1 and CDR2 from the germline V gene are KGHSH and LQKENI. The CDR3 covers 17 residues. V shed 6 bases and J 2 bases; nucleotides not matched to a gene: 13. The CDR3 region has the DNA TGTGCCAGCTCTCCAAGACAGGGATCCGCGGGCAATCAGCCCCAGCATTTT. Translating gives CASSPRQGSAGNQPQHF.

The J gene is TRBJ2-7, the V gene TRBV6-2 or TRBV6-3; D perhaps matches TRBD2 (5 bases). The germline V gene encodes CDR1 MNHEY and CDR2 SVGEGT. The CDR3 has 13 amino acids. V lost 2 bases and J 7 bases, leaving 12 bases between the germline ends. The CDR3 region is CASSYTQLGEQYF. The CDR3 bases are TGTGCCAGCAGTTACACCCAACTAGGGGAGCAGTACTTC.

On this clone itself: At one of its ends the junction is not consistent with the germline gene, which may arise from a read error. CDR3 in DNA: TGTGCCAGCAGCACCCGATGGGACGGGGAAAACTATGGCTACGCCTTC. Residues: CASSTRWDGENYGYAF. The chain recombines TRBV7-9 with TRBJ1-2; perhaps TRBD1 as D (5 bases). The CDR3 runs to 16 residues. The germline V gene encodes CDR1 SEHNR and CDR2 FQNEAQ (reference sequence).

This rearrangement joins TRBV27 to TRBJ2-7; D is possibly TRBD2 (6 bases). With 4 bases removed from V and 3 bases from J, the gap between germline ends came to 13 bases. This CDR3 comprises 14 residues. CDR1 MNHEY and CDR2 SMNVEV come from the germline V gene (reference sequence). Here the CDR3 reads CASSSAGGGYEQYF. DNA of the CDR3: TGTGCCAGCAGTTCTGCCGGGGGTGGCTACGAGCAGTACTTC.

The chain combines TRBV11-1 with TRBJ2-7; 8 positions match TRBD2. V shed 5 bases and J 2 bases; nucleotides not matched to a gene: 8. The CDR3 spans 15 residues. The V gene's germline CDR1 is SGHAT and CDR2 FQDESV (reference sequence). This chain's CDR3 is CASSHRVSGTYEQYF. CDR3 nucleotide sequence: TGTGCCAGCAGCCACAGGGTTAGCGGGACCTACGAGCAGTACTTC.

The chain combines TRBV24-1 with TRBJ1-2; tentative D call: TRBD1 (5 bases). V lost 4 bases and J lost 4, with 18 bases in between. The CDR3 extends over 16 amino acids. CDR1 and CDR2 from the germline V gene are KGHDR and SFDVKD. CDR3 in DNA: TGTGCCACCAGTGAGGGAAGGCAGGGAAGAATCTATGGCTACACCTTC. This gives the protein CATSEGRQGRIYGYTF.

V gene TRBV6-5 combines with J gene TRBJ1-4, with no clear D. The CDR3 length is 11 residues. Per the germline V gene, CDR1 is MNHEY and CDR2 is SVGAGI. Trimming took off 6 bases at V and 6 bases at J, with 5 bases between the two ends. The CDR3 nucleotides are TGTGCCAGCAGGGGGTATGAAAAACTGTTTTTT. Its translation is CASRGYEKLFF.

The CDR3 protein is CASSPSPAGRVYEQYF. The CDR3 DNA reads TGTGCCAGCAGCCCCTCCCCGGCCGGAAGGGTCTACGAGCAGTACTTC. The chain uses TRBV9 and TRBJ2-7, with D unclear. The CDR3 runs 16 residues. V lost 4 bases, J lost 3 bases, and 20 bases lay in between. Germline V CDR1 and CDR2: SGDLS, YYNGEE.

This clone was picked up one time. The gene calls are TRBV6-1 and TRBJ1-3; D unclear. CDR1 MNHNS and CDR2 SASEGT come from the germline V gene. Trimming removed 2 bases from V and 5 bases from J, with 7 bases in between. The CDR3 runs to 13 residues. CDR3 sequence reads: CASSELGRNTIYF. The CDR3 region has the DNA TGTGCCAGCAGTGAACTGGGGAGAAACACCATATATTTT.

This chain uses TRBV7-7 with TRBJ1-5; D is uncertain. CDR3 size: 16 residues. The germline V and J ends were trimmed by 0 bases and 0 bases, with 9 bases remaining between them. The V gene's germline CDR1 is SSHAT and CDR2 FNYEAQ (reference sequence). This CDR3 is CASSLAQPNSNQPQHF. Written as DNA, the CDR3 is TGTGCCAGCAGCTTAGCGCAGCCCAATAGCAATCAGCCCCAGCATTTT.